This TCR beta chain was sequenced for a study of T cells in Graves' hyperthyroidism and ophthalmopathy. Exclusion of a patient resulted from uncontrolled infection, other autoimmune disease, pregnancy or lactation. General study points: Most thyroid clonotypes expanded above 0.001 were also detected in blood.

Amplified regions were TCR beta CDR3 sequences from RNA transcripts. HTBI primers drove first-round RT-PCR of the TCR CDR3. TCRdb reanalysed the multiplex PCR reads using MiXCR and keeps one entry per CDR3 protein. The data show approximately 640,000 distinct CDR3 sequences, with just under 45% seen just once and less than 9% held by the top ten. Details on this clonotype: Its antigen is as yet unknown. The junction departs from the called germline gene at one end, perhaps through a read error.

The CDR3 runs to 13 residues. J is TRBJ1-1 and V is TRBV12-3 or TRBV12-4, with TRBD1 identical over 8 bases. This TCR derives from an adult man with Graves' disease, either hyperthyroidism or ophthalmopathy (not recorded which). The sequencing sample was made of peripheral blood or thyroid tissue (not recorded which). The CDR3 DNA is TGTGTCAGCAGCCTCGGACAGGGCGATGAAGCTTTCTTT. It translates to CVSSLGQGDEAFF.